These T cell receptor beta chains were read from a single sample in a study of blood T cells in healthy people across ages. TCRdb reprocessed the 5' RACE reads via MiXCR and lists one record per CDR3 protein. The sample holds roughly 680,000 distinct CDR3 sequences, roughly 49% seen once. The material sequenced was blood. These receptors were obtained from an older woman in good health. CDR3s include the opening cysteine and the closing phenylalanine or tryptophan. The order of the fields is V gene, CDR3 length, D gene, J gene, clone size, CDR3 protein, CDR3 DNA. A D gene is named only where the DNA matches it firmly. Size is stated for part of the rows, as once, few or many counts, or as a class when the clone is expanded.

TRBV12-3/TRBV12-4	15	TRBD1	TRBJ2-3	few	CASSFLQGAVNTQYF	TGTGCCAGCAGTTTCCTACAGGGGGCCGTCAATACGCAGTATTTT
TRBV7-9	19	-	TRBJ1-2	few	CASSLATRGRQGVDYGYTF	TGTGCCAGCAGCTTAGCCACTCGGGGCCGACAAGGGGTTGACTATGGCTACACCTTC
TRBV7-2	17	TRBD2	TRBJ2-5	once	CASSPDWGTSGINEQYF	TGTGCCAGCAGCCCGGACTGGGGGACTAGCGGGATAAATGAGCAGTACTTC
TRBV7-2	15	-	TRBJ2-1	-	CASSLVGRTANEQFF	TGTGCCAGCAGCTTAGTAGGTAGGACAGCTAATGAGCAGTTCTTC
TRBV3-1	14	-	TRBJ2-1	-	CASSQALSRNEQFF	TGTGCCAGCAGCCAAGCCCTATCCCGCAATGAGCAGTTCTTC
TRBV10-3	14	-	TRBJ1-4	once	CAISEAATNEKLFF	TGTGCCATCAGTGAAGCCGCAACTAATGAAAAACTGTTTTTT
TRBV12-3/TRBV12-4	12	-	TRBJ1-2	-	CASSYPGRGYTF	TGTGCCAGCAGTTACCCGGGCCGTGGCTACACCTTC
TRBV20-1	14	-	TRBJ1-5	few	CSASNSYSNQPQHF	TGCAGTGCCAGTAACAGTTATAGCAATCAGCCCCAGCATTTT
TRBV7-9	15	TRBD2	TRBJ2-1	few	CASSLPGGGYNEQFF	TGTGCCAGCAGCTTACCGGGAGGGGGCTACAATGAGCAGTTCTTC
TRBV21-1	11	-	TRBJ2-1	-	CASSILGEQFF	TGTGCCAGCAGCATACTGGGGGAGCAGTTCTTC